The rows below give T cell receptor beta chains drawn from one sample of a study of OX40 agonist ivuxolimab in advanced cancers. Here immunoSEQ multiplex PCR was the method, and the copy in TCRdb shows in-frame clones only, minus some. The sample records about 40,000 clones, approximately 88% being singletons. The sequenced sample was CD4+ or CD8+ T cells sorted from blood, obtained in a trial of the OX40 agonist ivuxolimab. Source of these receptors: an adult with an advanced solid tumor such as melanoma, head and neck, liver or kidney cancer. Both conserved end residues are part of each CDR3. The D gene is left open where the match is weak. Not every row has a clone size; where given, it reads once, few, many or a size class.

V: TRBV2; size: NA; J: TRBJ2-1; D: NA; CDR3: CASSPLGSSYNEQFF; DNA: TGTGCCAGCAGTCCCTTGGGCAGCTCCTACAATGAGCAGTTCTTC
V: TRBV9; size: NA; J: TRBJ2-1; D: NA; CDR3: CASSLAPRGGQDEQFF; DNA: TGTGCCAGCAGCCTGGCTCCAAGGGGAGGCCAGGATGAGCAGTTCTTC
V: TRBV28; size: NA; J: TRBJ2-5; D: NA; CDR3: CASRVPTRGQETQYF; DNA: TGTGCCAGCAGGGTTCCGACAAGGGGGCAAGAGACCCAGTACTTC
V: TRBV7-3; size: once; J: TRBJ2-1; D: NA; CDR3: CASSSVGDEQFF; DNA: TGTGCCAGCAGCTCTGTAGGGGATGAGCAGTTCTTC
V: TRBV6-1; size: NA; J: TRBJ2-3; D: TRBD2; CDR3: CASLGREADTQYF; DNA: TGTGCCAGCCTTGGGCGGGAGGCAGATACGCAGTATTTT
V: TRBV4-1; size: NA; J: TRBJ2-7; D: NA; CDR3: CASSQDGGRNYEQYF; DNA: TGCGCCAGCAGCCAAGATGGGGGTAGGAACTACGAGCAGTACTTC
V: TRBV28; size: NA; J: TRBJ1-5; D: NA; CDR3: CASSFEQVANQPQHF; DNA: TGTGCCAGCAGTTTTGAACAGGTCGCCAATCAGCCCCAGCATTTT
V: TRBV10-3; size: NA; J: TRBJ2-7; D: TRBD1; CDR3: CAISEVGQEKLREQYF; DNA: TGTGCCATCAGTGAGGTCGGACAGGAGAAACTACGGGAGCAGTACTTC
V: TRBV28; size: NA; J: TRBJ2-7; D: NA; CDR3: CASSLNPAGLSYEQYF; DNA: TGTGCCAGCAGTTTAAACCCCGCAGGGCTATCCTACGAGCAGTACTTC
V: TRBV4-2; size: NA; J: TRBJ1-1; D: NA; CDR3: CASSQVQDSVTEAFF; DNA: TGTGCCAGCAGCCAAGTTCAGGACTCGGTCACTGAAGCTTTCTTT
V: TRBV28; size: NA; J: TRBJ1-5; D: NA; CDR3: CASREGMGQPQHF; DNA: TGTGCCAGCAGAGAGGGGATGGGGCAGCCCCAGCATTTT
V: TRBV28; size: NA; J: TRBJ2-7; D: NA; CDR3: CASSLPVGFSYEQYF; DNA: TGTGCCAGCAGTTTACCCGTCGGGTTCTCCTACGAGCAGTACTTC
V: TRBV13; size: NA; J: TRBJ2-2; D: NA; CDR3: CASSLRGRDITGELFF; DNA: TGTGCCAGCAGCCTCCGCGGGCGGGACATCACCGGGGAGCTGTTTTTT
V: TRBV7-9; size: NA; J: TRBJ1-2; D: NA; CDR3: CASSRRGLNYGYTF; DNA: TGTGCCAGCAGCCGTAGGGGGTTGAACTATGGCTACACCTTC
V: TRBV28; size: NA; J: TRBJ2-7; D: NA; CDR3: CASSFRGPAGHEQYF; DNA: TGTGCCAGCAGTTTTCGCGGACCGGCCGGGCACGAGCAGTACTTC
V: TRBV4-2; size: NA; J: TRBJ2-7; D: NA; CDR3: CASSQGLVGAEQYF; DNA: TGTGCCAGCAGCCAAGGACTAGTGGGTGCCGAGCAGTACTTC
V: TRBV28; size: NA; J: TRBJ2-7; D: NA; CDR3: CASSSDGIGQGRDEQYF; DNA: TGTGCCAGCAGTTCCGACGGCATAGGGCAGGGTCGCGACGAGCAGTACTTC
V: TRBV11-3; size: NA; J: TRBJ1-1; D: TRBD1; CDR3: CASSSSGGTEAFF; DNA: TGTGCCAGCAGCTCCTCAGGGGGGACTGAAGCTTTCTTT
V: TRBV4-1; size: NA; J: TRBJ2-2; D: TRBD2; CDR3: CASSQVKGLADTGELFF; DNA: TGCGCCAGCAGCCAAGTAAAAGGACTAGCCGACACCGGGGAGCTGTTTTTT
V: TRBV28; size: few; J: TRBJ2-1; D: TRBD2; CDR3: CASSSTTSVSYNEQFF; DNA: TGTGCCAGCAGTTCTACCACTAGCGTCTCCTACAATGAGCAGTTCTTC
V: TRBV20-1; size: NA; J: TRBJ2-7; D: NA; CDR3: CSAWETGKQYF; DNA: TGCAGTGCATGGGAAACAGGGAAGCAGTACTTC
V: TRBV7-6; size: NA; J: TRBJ2-1; D: NA; CDR3: CASSLGGYRDSDEIYNEQFF; DNA: TGTGCCAGCAGCTTAGGGGGTTATCGGGACTCCGATGAAATCTACAATGAGCAGTTCTTC
V: TRBV29-1; size: NA; J: TRBJ2-7; D: NA; CDR3: CSVEDSFGGYEQYF; DNA: TGCAGCGTTGAAGATTCGTTCGGGGGCTACGAGCAGTACTTC
V: TRBV2; size: NA; J: TRBJ2-1; D: NA; CDR3: CASSGPTARLRELDNEQFF; DNA: TGTGCCAGCAGTGGACCGACCGCAAGATTGAGGGAGTTGGACAATGAGCAGTTCTTC
V: TRBV28; size: NA; J: TRBJ2-7; D: NA; CDR3: CASSPLRGVRGEQYF; DNA: TGTGCCAGCAGTCCCCTGCGAGGGGTGCGTGGCGAGCAGTACTTC
V: TRBV11-2; size: NA; J: TRBJ2-7; D: NA; CDR3: CASSYQGGEQYF; DNA: TGTGCCAGCAGCTACCAGGGGGGCGAGCAGTACTTC
V: TRBV15; size: NA; J: TRBJ2-7; D: TRBD1; CDR3: CATSETGVYEQYF; DNA: TGTGCCACCAGCGAGACAGGGGTCTACGAGCAGTACTTC
V: TRBV19; size: NA; J: TRBJ2-3; D: NA; CDR3: CASSIDDGSTDTQYF; DNA: TGTGCCAGTAGTATAGATGACGGATCCACAGATACGCAGTATTTT
V: TRBV7-9; size: few; J: TRBJ2-3; D: TRBD2; CDR3: CASSPTSGASTDTQYF; DNA: TGTGCCAGCAGCCCGACTAGCGGGGCAAGCACAGATACGCAGTATTTT